These 32 T cell receptor beta chains came from one sample sequenced in a study of cytomegalovirus exposure and HLA in healthy donors. 60 Vbeta and 13 Jbeta primers were used in PCR. Data came from immunoSEQ multiplex PCR; TCRdb stores just in-frame clones and leaves some out. This table holds about 190,000 clones, roughly 80% found once. Sequencing was done on a sample of PBMCs. Receptors were obtained from a woman aged 25 to 39 in good health and CMV-seropositive.

The chain combines TRBV2 with TRBJ2-5; possibly TRBD1 for D (6 bases). The end of the DNA is better explained by TRBJ2-7, so the J call may be wrong. The CDR3 loop spans 15 amino acids. Germline V lookup: CDR1 SNHLY, CDR2 FYNNEI. CDR3: CASVLNRVISYEQYF. The CDR3, as DNA: TGTGCCAGCGTCCTAAACAGGGTGATCTCCTACGAGCAGTACTTC.

The rearrangement joins TRBV6-5 to TRBJ1-1, with unresolved D. From germline, CDR1 is MNHEY and CDR2 SVGAGI. The V gene lost 10 bases and the J gene lost 0 bases, with 9 bases spanning the gap. The CDR3 has 12 amino acids. This CDR3 is CATGRVNTEAFF. Written as DNA, the CDR3 is TGTGCCACCGGCCGGGTGAACACTGAAGCTTTCTTT.

The CDR3, as DNA: TGTGCCAGCAGCACGCCCAGGGGCGATGGGACTGAAGCTTTCTTT. Its translation is CASSTPRGDGTEAFF. The chain employs TRBV5-4 and TRBJ1-1, with D possibly matching TRBD1 (6 bases). The CDR3 length is 15 residues. V lost 4 bases and J lost 5, with 18 bases in between. Germline lookup yields CDR1 SGHNT and CDR2 YYREEE (reference sequence).

The J gene is TRBJ1-2, the V gene TRBV27, with D tentatively TRBD1 (6 bases). The CDR3 extends over 13 amino acids. CDR1 and CDR2 from the germline V gene are MNHEY and SMNVEV (reference sequence). V was cut by 0 bases and J by 10 bases, with 12 bases left in between. The CDR3 coding sequence is TGTGCCAGCAGTTTATCGTCGGGGGGCGCCTACACCTTC. Protein: CASSLSSGGAYTF.

The chain couples TRBV28 to TRBJ2-2; the match to TRBD2 covers 9 bases. Germline values: CDR1 MDHEN, CDR2 SYDVKM. This CDR3 comprises 15 residues. The CDR3 region has the DNA TGTGCTATCTCCCGACTAGCGGAGAACACCGGGGAGCTGTTTTTT. Translation gives CAISRLAENTGELFF.

This chain uses TRBV10-2 with TRBJ1-1; 9 positions agree with TRBD1. CDR3 length equals 15 residues. V dropped 5 bases and J dropped 4; count of bases not matched to a gene: 8. Germline CDR1 is WSHSY and CDR2 is SAAADI. The CDR3 sequence is CASSLIPGQGTEAFF. The CDR3 bases are TGCGCCAGCAGTCTGATACCGGGACAGGGCACTGAAGCTTTCTTT.

This clone was detected a few times. V and J are TRBV15 and TRBJ2-5; 11 bases fit TRBD2. The V and J ends lost 4 bases and 3 bases, in that order; junction bases with no gene match: 4. CDR1 is LNHNV and CDR2 is YYDKDF in the germline V gene (reference sequence). This CDR3 region has 15 residues. The CDR3 nucleotides are TGTGCCACCAGCACCCTTAGCGGGAGGGAAGAGACCCAGTACTTC. Amino acids: CATSTLSGREETQYF.

The chain employs TRBV10-3 and TRBJ1-1, with 7 bases identical to TRBD1. V trimming: 0 bases; J trimming: 1 base; junction bases outside the gene matches: 8. This CDR3 has 17 amino acids. Germline V CDR1 and CDR2: ENHRY, SYGVKD. CDR3: CAISESPTGPGNTEAFF. CDR3 DNA: TGTGCCATCAGTGAGTCCCCGACAGGGCCAGGGAACACTGAAGCTTTCTTT.

The chain combines TRBV7-9 with TRBJ2-2; 9 bases align to TRBD2. The trim removed 4 bases at V and 0 bases at J, leaving 6 bases unmatched. The CDR3 runs 17 residues. The V gene's germline CDR1 is SEHNR and CDR2 FQNEAQ (reference sequence). Here the CDR3 reads CASSSYIAGANTGELFF. The CDR3 bases are TGTGCCAGCAGCTCTTATATAGCGGGAGCGAACACCGGGGAGCTGTTTTTT.

This chain connects TRBV6-1 to TRBJ2-6; no reliable D call. This CDR3 spans 13 amino acids. Trimming took 7 bases from V and 0 from J, leaving 4 bases between them. Germline V gene data show CDR1 as MNHNS and CDR2 as SASEGT. The CDR3 DNA follows: TGTGCCAGCACCCACTCTGGGGCCAACGTCCTGACTTTC. Translating gives CASTHSGANVLTF.

V is TRBV5-6 and J is TRBJ2-2, with TRBD2 matching over 10 bases. The CDR3 runs to 17 residues. Germline V lookup: CDR1 SGHDT, CDR2 YYEEEE. Germline trimming cut 4 bases from V and 5 bases from J; bases unmatched to any gene: 11. DNA of the CDR3: TGTGCCAGCAGCCAGGAGGAACTAGCGGGACCAACCGGGGAGCTGTTTTTT. Translating gives CASSQEELAGPTGELFF.

This chain uses TRBV7-2 with TRBJ2-5; 8 bases match TRBD2. The V gene's germline CDR1 is SGHTA and CDR2 FQGNSA. V was pared by 1 base and J by 3 bases, with 1 base of the junction left unmatched. This CDR3 is 14 amino acids long. The CDR3 bases are TGTGCCAGCAGCTTAGAACTAGCGGAAGAGACCCAGTACTTC. It yields the protein CASSLELAEETQYF.

The table lists this clone with a few counts. The gene calls are TRBV4-2 and TRBJ2-7; 11 nucleotides line up with TRBD2. Germline CDR1 and CDR2: LGHNA and YNFKEQ. This CDR3 spans 15 amino acids. Trimming took 0 bases from V and 7 from J; bases not matched to a gene: 5. CDR3 DNA sequence: TGTGCCAGCAGCCAAGATCAACTAGCGGGAGCGGAGCAGTACTTC. Protein product: CASSQDQLAGAEQYF.

The DNA for the CDR3 is TGTGCCAGCAGCTTAGCATTCAACAACGAGCAGTACTTC. It encodes CASSLAFNNEQYF. The chain recombines TRBV7-9 with TRBJ2-7; no definite D call. The ends were cut back, 0 bases at V and 5 bases at J, with 8 bases in the middle. CDR3 size: 13 residues. Germline loops: CDR1 SEHNR, CDR2 FQNEAQ (reference sequence).

This rearrangement joins TRBV19 to TRBJ1-4; TRBD1 matches 9 bases. CDR3 size: 15 residues. V dropped 4 bases and J dropped 5; count of bases not matched to a gene: 5. CDR1 is LNHDA, CDR2 SQIVND, per germline (reference sequence). The CDR3 loop is CASSSTGTGNEKLFF. The CDR3 DNA reads as TGTGCCAGTAGTAGCACCGGGACAGGGAATGAAAAACTGTTTTTT.

The chain recombines TRBV28 with TRBJ2-6; D perhaps matches TRBD1 (6 bases). The CDR3 sequence is 16 residues long. V dropped 2 bases and J dropped 0 bases, with 8 bases sitting between them. The germline gives CDR1 MDHEN, CDR2 SYDVKM. The CDR3 DNA is TGTGCCAGCAGTTTAGGACAGCTCTCTGGGGCCAACGTCCTGACTTTC. This sequence encodes CASSLGQLSGANVLTF.

This clone appeared a few times. The CDR3 region has the DNA TGTGCCACCAGCAAGCGGGACAACTCCTACAATGAGCAGTTCTTC. This sequence encodes CATSKRDNSYNEQFF. The chain has TRBV15 and TRBJ2-1; D may be TRBD2 (7 bases). Trimming pared 4 bases from V and 0 bases from J, leaving 10 bases between. The CDR3 contains 15 residues. CDR1 is LNHNV, CDR2 YYDKDF, per germline (reference sequence).

A few counts support this clone. The rearrangement links TRBV21-1 to TRBJ1-1; the listed D gene, TRBD1, was not tested against the DNA. TRBV21-1 is labeled a pseudogene. The CDR3 is 13 amino acids. The CDR3 DNA reads as TGTGCCAGCAGCAAAACAGGGGTCACTGAAGCTTTCTTT. It translates to CASSKTGVTEAFF.

This rearrangement joins TRBV7-7 to TRBJ2-3, with 11 bases identical to TRBD2. CDR1 SSHAT and CDR2 FNYEAQ come from the germline V gene (reference sequence). V lost 5 bases and J lost 4; bases outside the gene matches: 14. The CDR3 is 18 amino acids. The CDR3 region has the DNA TGTGCCAGCAGCAAACTAGCGGGAGTGGCGGGATCGTCAGATACGCAGTATTTT. Protein product: CASSKLAGVAGSSDTQYF.

This chain links TRBV4-2 with TRBJ2-7; D possibly corresponds to TRBD2 (5 bases). This CDR3 is 15 amino acids long. With 1 base removed from V and 6 bases from J, the gap between germline ends came to 16 bases. The germline V gene encodes CDR1 LGHNA and CDR2 YNFKEQ. The CDR3 DNA reads TGTGCCAGCAGCCAAGTAGAGTCAAGCCGGGGCGAGCAGTACTTC. Protein product: CASSQVESSRGEQYF.

The J gene is TRBJ2-1, the V gene TRBV7-9, with TRBD2 matching over 8 bases. Germline trimming cut 5 bases from V and 5 bases from J; bases unmatched to any gene: 11. The length of the CDR3 is 16 residues. Germline values: CDR1 SEHNR, CDR2 FQNEAQ (reference sequence). CDR3 nucleotides: TGTGCCAGCAGCCCAAGGGCGGGACTAGTAAACAATGAGCAGTTCTTC. The encoded protein is CASSPRAGLVNNEQFF.

The chain recombines TRBV15 with TRBJ2-1; the match to TRBD2 covers 11 bases. With 1 base clipped from V and 7 bases from J, the junction kept 3 bases outside the gene matches. The CDR3 spans 15 residues. Germline V CDR1 and CDR2: LNHNV, YYDKDF (reference sequence). In DNA, the CDR3 is TGTGCCACCAGCAGAGTACTAGCGGGAGCAAATGAGCAGTTCTTC. It codes for CATSRVLAGANEQFF.

The rearrangement links TRBV29-1 to TRBJ2-3; 11 bases align to TRBD2. The CDR3 consists of 15 residues. Trimming took 6 bases from V and 0 from J; bases not matched to a gene: 5. Germline-derived CDR1 and CDR2 are SQVTM and ANQGSEA. The CDR3 loop is CSVQWTSGSTDTQYF. CDR3 nucleotides: TGCAGCGTACAATGGACTAGCGGGAGCACAGATACGCAGTATTTT.

The chain uses TRBV28 and TRBJ1-2; 7 nucleotides agree with TRBD1. There are 15 residues in the CDR3. CDR1 MDHEN and CDR2 SYDVKM come from the germline V gene. V lost 4 bases and J lost 4; bases outside the gene matches: 9. The CDR3 reads CASSSLAAGGYGYTF. The CDR3 region has the DNA TGTGCCAGCAGTTCACTGGCGGCAGGGGGCTATGGCTACACCTTC.

DNA for the CDR3: TGCGCCAGCAGTCGCACTAGTTTCGATGAGCAGTTCTTC. It encodes CASSRTSFDEQFF. This chain links TRBV10-2 with TRBJ2-1; a weak D match, TRBD2 (5 bases). Per germline, CDR1 WSHSY and CDR2 SAAADI. The CDR3 is 13 residues long. The V gene lost 5 bases and the J gene lost 8 bases, with 13 bases spanning the gap.

The chain recombines TRBV7-2 with TRBJ1-5; 7 nucleotides agree with TRBD1. CDR1 is SGHTA, CDR2 FQGNSA, per germline. The J segment lost 8 bases and the V segment lost 4 bases, leaving 11 bases of the junction unmatched. The CDR3 runs to 15 residues. This chain's CDR3 is CASSSGTVPWEPQHF. The CDR3 DNA follows: TGTGCCAGCAGCTCCGGGACAGTTCCCTGGGAGCCCCAGCATTTT.

The chain links TRBV21-1 to TRBJ1-3; the table's D call, TRBD1, was not checked against the DNA. TRBV21-1 is a pseudogene segment. The CDR3 runs to 15 residues. The CDR3 coding sequence is TGTGCCAGCAGCAAGGAGCGACAGGGAGGAAACACCATATATTTT. Encoded protein: CASSKERQGGNTIYF.

The J gene is TRBJ1-1, the V gene TRBV7-9, with D perhaps matching TRBD1 (6 bases). The length of the CDR3 is 15 residues. Germline assignment: CDR1 SEHNR and CDR2 FQNEAQ (reference sequence). The V end lost 8 bases, the J end lost 1 base, and 17 bases lay between the germline ends. CDR3 loop: CASPGAYRPNTEAFF. CDR3 in DNA: TGTGCCAGCCCAGGGGCGTACAGACCGAACACTGAAGCTTTCTTT.

By its share, this clone is medium-sized. The chain couples TRBV5-1 to TRBJ2-7; D possibly corresponds to TRBD1 (6 bases). CDR1 is SGHRS, CDR2 YFSETQ, per germline. The CDR3 length is 14 residues. The V end was cut by 5 bases, the J end by 3 bases, with 15 bases between. The CDR3 region is CASSYRARDYEQYF. CDR3 nucleotide sequence: TGCGCCAGCAGTTACAGGGCGAGAGACTACGAGCAGTACTTC. Full variable domain (remainder filled in from reference TRBV5-1 and TRBJ2-7): KAGVTQTPRYLIKTRGQQVTLSCSPISGHRSVSWYQQTPGQGLQFLFEYFSETQRNKGNFPGRFSGRQFSNSRSEMNVSTLELGDSALYLCASSYRARDYEQYFGPGTRLTVT.

Only one count was recorded for this clone. The chain couples TRBV13 to TRBJ2-1, with unresolved D. Germline V lookup: CDR1 PRHDT, CDR2 FYEKMQ (reference sequence). The ends were cut back, 0 bases at V and 7 bases at J, with 4 bases in the middle. CDR3 length: 12 amino acids. The CDR3 DNA reads TGTGCCAGCAGCTTAGGGCTAAATGAGCAGTTCTTC. This sequence encodes CASSLGLNEQFF.

The J gene is TRBJ2-1, the V gene TRBV7-9; 8 nucleotides agree with TRBD2. Losses at the gene ends were 5 bases for V and 6 bases for J; bases not matched to a gene: 12. This CDR3 region has 16 residues. The germline V gene encodes CDR1 SEHNR and CDR2 FQNEAQ (reference sequence). CDR3 in amino acids: CASSQTAGGFINEQFF. The CDR3 region has the DNA TGTGCCAGCAGCCAAACCGCGGGGGGATTCATCAATGAGCAGTTCTTC.

The CDR3 spells CASSSGSGNTIYF. DNA for the CDR3: TGTGCCAGCAGCTCAGGCTCTGGAAACACCATATATTTT. This sequence joins TRBV7-9 and TRBJ1-3, with no clear D. This CDR3 region has 13 residues. Looked up from germline, CDR1 is SEHNR and CDR2 is FQNEAQ (reference sequence). Trimming took 4 bases from V and 0 from J, leaving 4 bases between them.